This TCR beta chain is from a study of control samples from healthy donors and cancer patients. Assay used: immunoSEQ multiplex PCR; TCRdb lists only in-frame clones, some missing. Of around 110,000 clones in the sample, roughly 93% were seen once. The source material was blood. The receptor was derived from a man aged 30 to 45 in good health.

The CDR3 nucleotides are TGTGCCAGCAGCGTAGGGGCAACCTCTGGAAACACCATATATTTT. Its protein product is CASSVGATSGNTIYF. V and J are TRBV9 and TRBJ1-3; no definite D call. The V end lost 0 bases, the J end lost 0 bases, and 7 bases lay between the germline ends. Germline CDR1 is SGDLS and CDR2 is YYNGEE. This CDR3 contains 15 residues.